What follows describes a single TCR beta chain. The specificity of this receptor is unknown. No qualities accompany the bases; no much larger clone lies one base away. The sample originates from a study of shared clonotypes between healthy human individuals (dated by TCRdb to between 2020 and 2021). Some background on the complete study: Three men and a couple of women, aged 18 to 49 years, made up the cohort. To increase sequencing depth and limit assay-specific biases, different laboratories used diverse techniques to prepare libraries and sequence TCR repertoires. The study deeply sequenced blood TCR repertoires of about five healthy adults to estimate repertoire size and the extent of clonotype sharing between individuals. Between about 0.8 and 9 billion PBMCs per donor were obtained by leukapheresis. For each donor, three plates each were used for CD4 naive and CD4 memory, two plates were used for CD8 naive, and one plate was used for CD8 memory.

TCR CDR3 regions were amplified from genomic DNA by multiplex PCR using the deep immunoSEQ assay. Extracted genomic DNA from each cell subset was spread evenly across all wells of several immunoSEQ 96-well plates, with each plate serving as a replicate. For sorted subsets, each replicate PCR was loaded with approximately 200 ng genomic DNA, equivalent to about 33,000 T cell genomes. The purified libraries were quantified using a Qubit 3.0 fluorometer, sized with a Bioanalyzer 2100, and then quantified again using the KAPA Library Quantification kit. Every immunoSEQ 96-well plate was sequenced on a dedicated single-read 150-cycle Illumina NextSeq 550 flow cell. Processing in the source paper ran as follows. The immunoSEQ output contained only junctional sequences without quality scores, so filtering could not match that applied to full-length reads. Sequences were annotated with PyIR, a Python wrapper for IgBLAST v1.9, using IMGT germline references to assign V/J genes and CDR3. Reads with weak V/J assignments (E-value above 1e-6), missing CDR3, stop codons, out-of-frame junctions, or ambiguous translated residues were removed. A V3J clonotype was defined by an identical inferred V gene, J gene, and CDR3 amino acid sequence. Percentage overlap between repertoires was calculated by dividing the number of shared unique clonotypes by the size of the smaller repertoire. Repertoire richness was assessed with RTK rarefaction, the Chao1 estimator, and Recon v2.1 estimates of unobserved clonotypes. Generation probabilities for all TCRbeta clonotypes obtained by the gDNA method from a few donors were computed using OLGA. In its TCRdb copy, this immuneACCESS table keeps in-frame sequences only and misses some clones. Where compared with another copy, unresolved V genes explain less than half of these, and the others have no known cause. For V, J and clone size, that table is used; D and trimming come from the DNA. The sample has more than 550,000 clones on record, just over 90% of them singletons. Approximately 22% of the sample rests with the top ten.

At the junction V is shortened by 3 bases and J by 6 bases, with 19 bases in between. The CDR3, from cysteine to phenylalanine, totals 16 residues. The retained sequence is limited to the CDR3, 48 bases, with the frame set at the first base. In the germline V gene, CDR1 corresponds to SGDLS and CDR2 to YYNGEE. Points the paper makes about the study in general: Sampling was limited to blood, and TCR repertoires in tissue likely differ from TCR repertoires in blood. When a handful of donors were compared, the shared fraction of clonotypes was about 5% for naive CD4, less than 4% for naive CD8, 2% to 2.5% for memory CD4, and around 0.4% for memory CD8. Larger estimated clonotype richness was generally found for naive subsets than for memory subsets. Based on pairwise subsampling, the degree of clonotype sharing among donors was expected to be affected by sequencing depth. Clonotypes shared by all four sorted-subset donors showed higher generation probabilities than non-shared clonotypes. Rarefaction of sorted-subset datasets indicated incomplete sequencing despite the large sequencing depth. Because the study included only a small number of donors, the genetic and exposure-history diversity represented was limited.

CD8 naive samples consisted of CD45RO-negative cells that were positively selected for CCR7, yielding a CD45RA+CCR7+ population without TemRA cells. The donors were healthy, HIV-negative adults with no recently reported acute infections or vaccinations. Every donor was a Caucasian adult residing in Nashville, Tennessee, USA. Blood was obtained by leukapheresis, after which PBMCs were separated by Ficoll-Histopaque density gradient centrifugation and cryopreserved in liquid nitrogen vapor phase. Analytical flow cytometry was used to check the purity and quantity of each magnetically sorted T cell population. Each sorted fraction had its genomic DNA isolated and then quantified by UV absorbance on a Nanodrop 2000c.

This sequence uses TRBV9 and TRBJ2-1; TRBD1 is a weak D gene call, 6 bases matching. Sequencing was performed on naive CD8+ T cells sorted from blood. In light of the paper, this sample's cell subset or site label describes: CD45RA+CCR7+. The sequence came from a man in his thirties or forties in good health. The sequenced DNA is TGTGCCAGCAGCGCCCGTGGGCAGGGGTACATCAATGAGCAGTTCTTC. It is translated as CASSARGQGYINEQFF.